The 13 T cell receptor beta chains below all came from one sample that was sequenced in a study of early stage breast cancer tumors. Sequencing was performed with immunoSEQ multiplex PCR; in TCRdb, only in-frame clones are kept and a portion is missing. The table has about 63,000 clones, roughly 80% seen once. The sequencing input was blood. The receptor set was obtained from a young adult with breast cancer.

This chain joins TRBV5-6 and TRBJ2-1, with TRBD2 matching over 7 bases. V lost 4 bases to trimming and J lost 5 bases; unmatched junction nucleotides: 9. The CDR3 contains 15 residues. Germline loops: CDR1 SGHDT, CDR2 YYEEEE. This CDR3 is CASSRRGEGNNEQFF. As DNA, the CDR3 is TGTGCCAGCAGCCGTCGTGGGGAGGGAAACAATGAGCAGTTCTTC.

This sequence joins TRBV7-9 and TRBJ2-3; 10 nucleotides line up with TRBD2. The V and J ends lost 0 bases and 6 bases, in that order; junction bases with no gene match: 0. Germline CDR1 reads SEHNR; CDR2 reads FQNEAQ (reference sequence). The CDR3 is 14 amino acids. Here the CDR3 DNA reads TGTGCCAGCAGCTTAGCTAGCGGGAGGGATACGCAGTATTTT. Translating it yields CASSLASGRDTQYF. The whole variable domain, filled in from reference TRBV7-9 and TRBJ2-3, reads DTGVSQNPRHKITKRGQNVTFRCDPISEHNRLYWYRQTLGQGPEFLTYFQNEAQLEKSRLLSDRFSAERPKGSFSTLEIQRTEQGDSAMYLCASSLASGRDTQYFGPGTRLTVL.

The gene calls are TRBV6-6 and TRBJ1-5; unclear D gene. V was clipped by 6 bases and J by 5 bases, with 14 bases between them. The germline V gene encodes CDR1 MNHNY and CDR2 SVGAGI (reference sequence). CDR3 length: 14 residues. CDR3 loop: CASSLGSSDQPQHF. CDR3 sequence (DNA): TGTGCCAGCAGCTTGGGGTCGAGCGATCAGCCCCAGCATTTT.

This rearrangement joins TRBV6-5 to TRBJ1-1; D unresolved. This CDR3 region has 15 residues. CDR1 is MNHEY, CDR2 SVGAGI, per germline. The V and J ends lost 0 bases and 3 bases respectively, with 11 bases between them. This CDR3 reads CASSYSGRMYTEAFF. The CDR3 DNA reads as TGTGCCAGCAGTTACTCGGGCCGGATGTACACTGAAGCTTTCTTT.

The CDR3 loop is CAWSHRGEQYF. The CDR3 nucleotides read TGTGCCTGGAGCCACAGGGGCGAGCAGTACTTC. The chain recombines TRBV30 with TRBJ2-7; TRBD1 matches at 7 bases. Germline values: CDR1 GTSNPN, CDR2 SVGIG (reference sequence). The CDR3 length is 11 residues. The ends lost 3 bases at V and 6 bases at J; junction bases unmatched: 2.

This chain connects TRBV19 to TRBJ1-1, with D possibly matching TRBD1 (6 bases). Trimming shortened V by 6 bases and J by 0 bases, and 14 bases separated the two germline ends. CDR1 is LNHDA and CDR2 is SQIVND in the germline V gene (reference sequence). This CDR3 comprises 15 residues. The DNA for the CDR3 is TGTGCCAGTAGGTATCGGGGGCGGGTGAACACTGAAGCTTTCTTT. Encoded protein: CASRYRGRVNTEAFF.

The chain couples TRBV18 to TRBJ1-4, with D unclear. In germline, CDR1 is KGHSH, CDR2 LQKENI. This CDR3 spans 14 amino acids. Trimming removed 6 bases at V and 8 bases at J, with 16 bases between. CDR3 DNA: TGTGCCAGCTCCCCCCGGTTGGGGTTAGAAAAACTGTTTTTT. It is translated as CASSPRLGLEKLFF.

The V gene is TRBV9, the J gene TRBJ2-1, with TRBD1 matching 7 bases. The germline gives CDR1 SGDLS, CDR2 YYNGEE. This CDR3 has 16 residues. V dropped 4 bases and J dropped 5; count of bases not matched to a gene: 12. The CDR3 sequence: CASSPSRGRGNNEQFF. CDR3 nucleotide sequence: TGTGCCAGCAGCCCCAGTAGGGGGCGAGGCAACAATGAGCAGTTCTTC. The full variable domain, with the rest looked up from reference TRBV9 and TRBJ2-1, is DSGVTQTPKHLITATGQRVTLRCSPRSGDLSVYWYQQSLDQGLQFLIQYYNGEERAKGNILERFSAQQFPDLHSELNLSSLELGDSALYFCASSPSRGRGNNEQFFGPGTRLTVL.

The genes are TRBV5-1 and TRBJ2-3; TRBD2 aligns across 11 bases. The CDR3 sequence is 17 residues long. The trim removed 4 bases at V and 2 bases at J, leaving 9 bases unmatched. CDR1 and CDR2 from the germline V gene are SGHRS and YFSETQ. The CDR3 reads CASSPSLAGAFTDTQYF. The DNA of the CDR3 is TGCGCCAGCAGCCCTTCACTAGCGGGAGCTTTCACAGATACGCAGTATTTT. The variable domain in full, completed from reference TRBV5-1 and TRBJ2-3, reads KAGVTQTPRYLIKTRGQQVTLSCSPISGHRSVSWYQQTPGQGLQFLFEYFSETQRNKGNFPGRFSGRQFSNSRSEMNVSTLELGDSALYLCASSPSLAGAFTDTQYFGPGTRLTVL.

The rearrangement uses TRBV7-6 and TRBJ1-5; 7 bases fit TRBD1. This CDR3 has 13 amino acids. V shed 6 bases and J 5 bases; nucleotides not matched to a gene: 4. Per the germline V gene, CDR1 is SGHVS and CDR2 is FNYEAQ. The CDR3 sequence: CASSQGGDQPQHF. Here the CDR3 DNA reads TGTGCCAGCAGTCAGGGGGGGGATCAGCCCCAGCATTTT.

This chain joins TRBV11-2 and TRBJ1-1; 8 bases map to TRBD1. CDR1 SGHAT and CDR2 FQNNGV come from the germline V gene. CDR3 size: 14 residues. CDR3 DNA sequence: TGTGCGCAGCGTTTAGGACAGGGGAACACTGAAGCTTTCTTT. Its protein product is CAQRLGQGNTEAFF.

The chain combines TRBV7-2 with TRBJ2-5; D gene ambiguous. CDR1 is SGHTA and CDR2 is FQGNSA in the germline V gene. V lost 5 bases, J lost 1 base, and 17 bases lay in between. This CDR3 comprises 16 residues. The CDR3 bases are TGTGCCAGCAGCCCCGCCCTTTCTCGGCCCCAAGAGACCCAGTACTTC. It translates to CASSPALSRPQETQYF.

The V gene is TRBV19, the J gene TRBJ2-2; D gene ambiguous. Germline CDR1 is LNHDA and CDR2 is SQIVND (reference sequence). V lost 3 bases and J 6 bases, leaving 11 bases between the germline ends. The CDR3 consists of 14 residues. CDR3 residues: CASSIGWEAGELFF. In DNA, the CDR3 is TGTGCCAGTAGTATCGGGTGGGAAGCCGGGGAGCTGTTTTTT. The whole variable domain, filled in from reference TRBV19 and TRBJ2-2, reads DGGITQSPKYLFRKEGQNVTLSCEQNLNHDAMYWYRQDPGQGLRLIYYSQIVNDFQKGDIAEGYSVSREKKESFPLTVTSAQKNPTAFYLCASSIGWEAGELFFGEGSRLTVL.